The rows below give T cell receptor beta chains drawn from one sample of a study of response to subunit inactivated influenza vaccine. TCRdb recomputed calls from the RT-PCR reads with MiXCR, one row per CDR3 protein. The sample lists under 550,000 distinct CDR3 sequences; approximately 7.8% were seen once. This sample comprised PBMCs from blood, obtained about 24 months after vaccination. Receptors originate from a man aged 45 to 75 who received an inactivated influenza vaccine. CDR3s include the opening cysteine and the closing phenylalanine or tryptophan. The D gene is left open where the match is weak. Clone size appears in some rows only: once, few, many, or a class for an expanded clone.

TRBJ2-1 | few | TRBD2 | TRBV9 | TGTGCCAGCAGCGTAGATGGCGGGGGGGGCACTGAGCAGTTCTTC | CASSVDGGGGTEQFF
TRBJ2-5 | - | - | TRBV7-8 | TGTGCCAGCAGATTCCTCGGGGTCTCGAAGGAGACCCAGTACTTC | CASRFLGVSKETQYF
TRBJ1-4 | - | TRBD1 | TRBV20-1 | TGCAGCGCCCGACAGGGTAATGAAAAACTGTTTTTT | CSARQGNEKLFF
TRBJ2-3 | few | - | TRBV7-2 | TGTGCCAGCAACGACAACCCTAGCACAGATACGCAGTATTTT | CASNDNPSTDTQYF
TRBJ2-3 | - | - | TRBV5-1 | TGCGCCAGCAGCTTGGCCGGTTTTAGCGCGCAGTATTTT | CASSLAGFSAQYF
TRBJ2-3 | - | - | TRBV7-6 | TGTGCCAGCAGCTTAGGAGGGAAGATGACAGATACGCAGTATTTT | CASSLGGKMTDTQYF
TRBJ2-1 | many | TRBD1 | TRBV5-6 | TGTGCCAGCAGCTTGGCCACAGGGGGGAATGAGCAGTTCTTC | CASSLATGGNEQFF
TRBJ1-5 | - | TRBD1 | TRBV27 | TGTGCCAGCAGTTCCGCCAGGGGGGCCCAGCATTTT | CASSSARGAQHF
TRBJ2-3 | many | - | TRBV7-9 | TGTGCCAGCAGCCCCCTGGGGGCAAACACAGATACGCAGTATTTT | CASSPLGANTDTQYF
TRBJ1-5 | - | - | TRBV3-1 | TGTGCCAGCAGCCAAGAGGGGGCAGGTCAGCCCCAGCATTTT | CASSQEGAGQPQHF
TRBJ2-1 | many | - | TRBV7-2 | TGTGCCAGCAGCTTTCGGGTTCTGGAGCAGTTCTTC | CASSFRVLEQFF
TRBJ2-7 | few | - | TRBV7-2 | TGTGCCAGCAGCCAAGGACGTCAATCCATGGAGCAGTACTTC | CASSQGRQSMEQYF